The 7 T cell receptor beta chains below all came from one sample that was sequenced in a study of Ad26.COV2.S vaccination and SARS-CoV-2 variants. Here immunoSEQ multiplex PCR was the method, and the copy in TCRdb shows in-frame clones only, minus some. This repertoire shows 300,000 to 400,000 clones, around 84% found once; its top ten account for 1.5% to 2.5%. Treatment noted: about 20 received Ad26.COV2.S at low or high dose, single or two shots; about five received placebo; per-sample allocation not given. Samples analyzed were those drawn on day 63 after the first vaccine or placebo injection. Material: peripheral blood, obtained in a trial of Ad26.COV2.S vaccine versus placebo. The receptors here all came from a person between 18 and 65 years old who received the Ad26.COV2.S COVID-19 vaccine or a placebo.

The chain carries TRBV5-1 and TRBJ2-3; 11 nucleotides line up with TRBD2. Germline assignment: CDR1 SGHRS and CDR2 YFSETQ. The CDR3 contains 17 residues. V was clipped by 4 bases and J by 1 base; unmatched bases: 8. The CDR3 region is CASSPSGTSGGTDTQYF. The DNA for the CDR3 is TGCGCCAGCAGCCCGAGCGGGACTAGCGGTGGCACAGATACGCAGTATTTT.

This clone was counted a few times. For the CDR3, the DNA is TGCGCCAGCAGCTGGGGCAAGGGACGAATGAACTATGGCTACACCTTC. It encodes CASSWGKGRMNYGYTF. The chain links TRBV5-1 to TRBJ1-2; TRBD1 might be the D (5 bases). The CDR3 spans 16 residues. Germline lookup yields CDR1 SGHRS and CDR2 YFSETQ. V was shortened by 3 bases and J by 2 bases, with 17 bases between the two germline ends. Looking up the rest from reference TRBV5-1 and TRBJ1-2 gives the full variable domain: KAGVTQTPRYLIKTRGQQVTLSCSPISGHRSVSWYQQTPGQGLQFLFEYFSETQRNKGNFPGRFSGRQFSNSRSEMNVSTLELGDSALYLCASSWGKGRMNYGYTFGSGTRLTVV.

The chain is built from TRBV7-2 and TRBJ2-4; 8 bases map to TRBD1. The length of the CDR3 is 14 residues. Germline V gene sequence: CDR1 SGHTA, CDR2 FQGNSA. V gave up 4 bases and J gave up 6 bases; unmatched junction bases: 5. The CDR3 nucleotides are TGTGCCAGCAGCTATACAGGGGGTTTAAACATTCAGTACTTC. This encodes CASSYTGGLNIQYF.

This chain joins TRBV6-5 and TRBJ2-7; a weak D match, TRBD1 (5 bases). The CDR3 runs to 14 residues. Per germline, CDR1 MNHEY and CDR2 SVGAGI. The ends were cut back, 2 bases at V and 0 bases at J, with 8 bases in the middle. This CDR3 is CASSYGDSSYEQYF. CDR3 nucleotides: TGTGCCAGCAGTTACGGCGACAGCTCCTACGAGCAGTACTTC.

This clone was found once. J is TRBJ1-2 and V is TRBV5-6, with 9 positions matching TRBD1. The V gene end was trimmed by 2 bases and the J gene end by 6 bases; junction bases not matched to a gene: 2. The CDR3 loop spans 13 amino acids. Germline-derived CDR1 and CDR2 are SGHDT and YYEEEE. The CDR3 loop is CASSFRDRDGYTF. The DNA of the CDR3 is TGTGCCAGCAGCTTCCGGGACAGGGATGGCTACACCTTC.

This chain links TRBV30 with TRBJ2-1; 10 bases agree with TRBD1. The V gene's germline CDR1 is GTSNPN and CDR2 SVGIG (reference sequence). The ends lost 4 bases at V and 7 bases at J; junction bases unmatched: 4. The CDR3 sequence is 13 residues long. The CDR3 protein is CAWIRQGANEQFF. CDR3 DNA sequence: TGTGCCTGGATCCGACAGGGGGCAAATGAGCAGTTCTTC.

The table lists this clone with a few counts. CDR3: CASSLAGGNEKLFF. The CDR3 DNA follows: TGTGCCAGCAGCTTAGCAGGGGGGAATGAAAAACTGTTTTTT. The chain has TRBV11-2 and TRBJ1-4; 7 nucleotides align to TRBD1. J lost 5 bases, V lost 1 base, and 1 base had no gene match. The CDR3 consists of 14 residues. The V gene's germline CDR1 is SGHAT and CDR2 FQNNGV.